Shown below are 17 T cell receptor beta chains from a single sample sequenced in a study of cytomegalovirus exposure and HLA in healthy donors. This PCR relied on a set of 60 Vbeta primers and 13 Jbeta primers. Using immunoSEQ multiplex PCR, the repertoire was profiled, and TCRdb retains in-frame clones only, with some absent. The sample carries some 160,000 clones, roughly four fifths recorded once. The sample consisted of PBMCs. These receptors all stem from a woman aged 50 to 60 in good health and CMV-seronegative.

The genes are TRBV2 and TRBJ1-2; 9 bases are a match to TRBD1. This CDR3 has 14 amino acids. The V and J ends lost 7 bases and 4 bases, in that order; junction bases with no gene match: 7. Germline loops: CDR1 SNHLY, CDR2 FYNNEI. The DNA for the CDR3 is TGTGCCAGCAAGCCGGGACAGGGATTCTATGGCTACACCTTC. It specifies CASKPGQGFYGYTF.

As concerns this clone: This CDR3 is also generated by other DNA sequences in the sample. The rearrangement links TRBV5-1 to TRBJ1-1, with D possibly TRBD1 on 6 matching bases. V lost 2 bases and J 2 bases, leaving 7 bases between the germline ends. Per the germline V gene, CDR1 is SGHRS and CDR2 is YFSETQ. The CDR3 is 13 residues long. The CDR3 DNA is TGCGCCAGCAGCTTACAGGGAAACACTGAAGCTTTCTTT. This encodes CASSLQGNTEAFF.

The chain is built from TRBV5-1 and TRBJ2-5, with TRBD2 identical over 8 bases. The CDR3 loop spans 15 amino acids. Germline V gene lookup returns CDR1 SGHRS and CDR2 YFSETQ. Trimming cost V 4 bases and J 0 bases; bases outside gene matches: 5. CDR3 DNA sequence: TGCGCCAGCAGCCTACTGACTAGCGACCAAGAGACCCAGTACTTC. The encoded protein is CASSLLTSDQETQYF.

This clone was seen only once. This chain uses TRBV19 with TRBJ2-7, with 10 bases fitting TRBD2. The CDR3 covers 13 residues. Germline V gives CDR1 LNHDA, CDR2 SQIVND (reference sequence). The V segment lost 11 bases and the J segment 2 bases; nucleotides outside the gene matches: 6. This chain's CDR3 is CASTAGGTYEQYF. The CDR3 region has the DNA TGTGCCTCCACAGCGGGGGGGACCTACGAGCAGTACTTC.

V is TRBV2 and J is TRBJ1-1, with D uncertain. CDR3 length: 14 amino acids. The germline V gene has CDR1 SNHLY and CDR2 FYNNEI. V was clipped by 4 bases and J by 3 bases, with 12 bases between them. In nucleotides, the CDR3 is TGTGCCAGCAGTGGGAGGGCGCGGTACACTGAAGCTTTCTTT. Translated: CASSGRARYTEAFF.

This clone appeared a single time. As DNA, the CDR3 is TGTGCCAGCAGCGCCCGGACAGCCCTCTCTGGAAACACCATATATTTT. Translating it yields CASSARTALSGNTIYF. The J gene is TRBJ1-3, the V gene TRBV9; TRBD1 might be the D (6 bases). This CDR3 spans 16 amino acids. The V gene's germline CDR1 is SGDLS and CDR2 YYNGEE. The ends were cut back, 3 bases at V and 0 bases at J, with 13 bases in the middle.

The gene calls are TRBV6-5 and TRBJ1-1; perhaps TRBD1 as D (5 bases). V dropped 3 bases and J dropped 4 bases, with 12 bases sitting between them. Germline-derived CDR1 and CDR2 are MNHEY and SVGAGI. This CDR3 is built from 14 residues. CDR3 bases: TGTGCCAGCAGTTATTATTCAGGGATCACTGAAGCTTTCTTT. It yields the protein CASSYYSGITEAFF.

V is TRBV5-1 and J is TRBJ2-7; 9 bases are shared with TRBD1. Trimming at V came to 4 bases and at J to 5 bases, leaving 7 bases not matched to a gene. CDR3 length: 14 amino acids. Germline V gene data show CDR1 as SGHRS and CDR2 as YFSETQ. The CDR3 here is CASSNDRGGDEQYF. The DNA for the CDR3 is TGCGCCAGCAGCAACGACAGGGGGGGCGACGAGCAGTACTTC.

V is TRBV6-1 and J is TRBJ2-3; TRBD1 matches 10 bases. The CDR3 consists of 20 residues. J was trimmed by 0 bases and V by 3 bases; bases with no gene match: 15. The germline gives CDR1 MNHNS, CDR2 SASEGT. The CDR3 sequence is CASSEYLTGGASGSTDTQYF. The CDR3 nucleotides are TGTGCCAGCAGTGAGTACTTGACAGGGGGCGCGTCAGGTAGCACAGATACGCAGTATTTT.

A single count supports this clone. The chain carries TRBV30 and TRBJ1-6; perhaps TRBD1 as D (5 bases). In germline, CDR1 is GTSNPN, CDR2 SVGIG (reference sequence). The CDR3 is 11 residues long. Trimming took off 1 base at V and 13 bases at J, with 8 bases between the two ends. CDR3 residues: CAWSAGDPLHF. CDR3 coding DNA: TGTGCCTGGAGTGCGGGGGATCCCCTCCACTTT. The complete variable domain, with remaining parts taken from reference TRBV30 and TRBJ1-6, reads SQTIHQWPATLVQPVGSPLSLECTVEGTSNPNLYWYRQAAGRGLQLLFYSVGIGQISSEVPQNLSASRPQDRQFILSSKKLLLSDSGFYLCAWSAGDPLHFGNGTRLTVT.

The gene calls are TRBV27 and TRBJ2-5, with TRBD1 identical over 9 bases. Germline assignment: CDR1 MNHEY and CDR2 SMNVEV (reference sequence). This CDR3 contains 17 residues. Trimming cost V 6 bases and J 4 bases; bases outside gene matches: 15. CDR3 nucleotides: TGTGCCAGCAGCCTACACCACAGGGGGCCCCCGGGAGAGACCCAGTACTTC. Its translation: CASSLHHRGPPGETQYF.

This clone was observed a handful of times. The chain carries TRBV6-5 and TRBJ2-2; tentatively, D is TRBD2 (5 bases). With 6 bases removed from V and 3 bases from J, the gap between germline ends came to 11 bases. The germline V gene has CDR1 MNHEY and CDR2 SVGAGI. This CDR3 spans 14 amino acids. The CDR3 sequence is CASRKRIDTGELFF. CDR3 DNA: TGTGCCAGCAGGAAGCGGATCGACACCGGGGAGCTGTTTTTT.

This clone was seen only a few times. This chain joins TRBV9 and TRBJ1-6; weak D call: TRBD1 (6 bases). CDR1 is SGDLS, CDR2 YYNGEE, per germline. The CDR3 contains 16 residues. Deletions cut 4 bases from V and 4 bases from J, with 15 bases between. The CDR3 DNA is TGTGCCAGCAGCCCGGGGGCGGGGGGTTATAATTCACCCCTCCACTTT. This encodes CASSPGAGGYNSPLHF.

A single count supports this clone. This chain joins TRBV9 and TRBJ2-1, with TRBD2 identical over 7 bases. J gave up 4 bases and V 4 bases, and 11 bases lay outside the gene matches. The CDR3 has 16 residues. CDR1 is SGDLS, CDR2 YYNGEE, per germline. The CDR3 DNA follows: TGTGCCAGCAGCCCCCATCTAACTAGCGAATACAATGAGCAGTTCTTC. Encoded protein: CASSPHLTSEYNEQFF.

To note about this clone: A read error may account for a junction end that differs from germline. The genes are TRBV19 and TRBJ1-5; 7 bases match TRBD1. Looked up from germline, CDR1 is LNHDA and CDR2 is SQIVND (reference sequence). CDR3 size: 15 residues. The CDR3, as DNA: TGTGCCAGTAGGATAGACGGGACAGTACGACAGCCCCAGCATTTT. Its protein is CASRIDGTVRQPQHF.

V gene TRBV27 combines with J gene TRBJ2-1; D perhaps matches TRBD1 (6 bases). Trimming left V 4 bases short and J 0 bases short, with 13 bases between. CDR3 length: 16 amino acids. In germline, CDR1 is MNHEY, CDR2 SMNVEV (reference sequence). In DNA, the CDR3 is TGTGCCAGCAGTTCAACCCGACAGGTCTCCTACAATGAGCAGTTCTTC. This sequence encodes CASSSTRQVSYNEQFF.

V and J are TRBV28 and TRBJ1-2; TRBD1 matches 10 bases. CDR3 length equals 13 residues. Germline values: CDR1 MDHEN, CDR2 SYDVKM. The V gene end was trimmed by 6 bases and the J gene end by 8 bases; junction bases not matched to a gene: 6. This CDR3 is CASSQGQGLGYTF. CDR3 nucleotides: TGTGCCAGCAGCCAGGGACAGGGGCTGGGCTACACCTTC.